Listed below are T cell receptor beta chains from one sample, sequenced in a study of blood T cell repertoires in COVID-19. Generated by immunoSEQ multiplex PCR, the TCRdb table keeps only in-frame clones and is missing some. The data contain under 200,000 clones, roughly 86% of them singletons. The sequencing input was peripheral blood. All receptors derive from a young man with acute or convalescent COVID-19. The CDR3 runs from the conserved cysteine through the conserved F or W. The D gene is left open where the match is weak. For some rows the clone size is stated as once, few or many, or as a class when expanded; others skip it.

J | V | D | size | DNA | CDR3
TRBJ2-1 | TRBV12-3/TRBV12-4 | . | . | TGTGCCAGCAGTTCCACACACAATGAGCAGTTCTTC | CASSSTHNEQFF
TRBJ2-1 | TRBV7-9 | . | . | TGTGCCAGCAGCGTCCTAGGGGTACGGGACAATGAGCAGTTCTTC | CASSVLGVRDNEQFF
TRBJ2-3 | TRBV5-6 | . | . | TGTGCCAGCAGCGGATTACAGGGAAATACGCAGTATTTT | CASSGLQGNTQYF
TRBJ2-1 | TRBV10-3 | TRBD2 | once | TGTGCCATCAGTGTTGGCGGGGGGGCGATTGAGCAGTTCTTC | CAISVGGGAIEQFF
TRBJ2-2 | TRBV27 | . | once | TGTGCCAGCGCGACTAGTAAGGAACCGGGCGGGGAGCTGTTTTTT | CASATSKEPGGELFF
TRBJ1-1 | TRBV7-9 | . | once | TGTGCCAGCTTCGACCCGGGACTTTGGGGCAAATACACTGAAGCTTTCTTT | CASFDPGLWGKYTEAFF
TRBJ2-3 | TRBV20-1 | . | . | TGCAGTGCTAGTTGGGCAAGCACAGATACGCAGTATTTT | CSASWASTDTQYF
TRBJ2-5 | TRBV11-2 | . | . | TGTGCCAGCAGCCCCTCAGCGTGGGAGACCCAGTACTTC | CASSPSAWETQYF
TRBJ1-2 | TRBV14 | . | . | TGTGCCAGCAGCCAAGAAGGATCAGGCCCTGGCTATGGCTACACCTTC | CASSQEGSGPGYGYTF
TRBJ1-1 | TRBV24-1 | . | . | TGTGCCACCGTCGGGGTAAACACTGAAGCTTTCTTT | CATVGVNTEAFF
TRBJ1-5 | TRBV5-8 | . | . | TGTGCCAGCAGCTCCTCCCCAGGGGCTTGGGATCAGCCCCAGCATTTT | CASSSSPGAWDQPQHF
TRBJ1-1 | TRBV5-8 | . | . | TGTGCCAGCAGCTTGTACCGGGACATGGATATTGAAGCTTTCTTT | CASSLYRDMDIEAFF
TRBJ1-1 | TRBV2 | . | few | TGTGCCAGCGGGGGGGCTTTCTTT | CASGGAFF
TRBJ2-1 | TRBV7-9 | . | . | TGTGCCAGCAGCTTAGCGCTGGGTGCGGGCAATGAGCAGTTCTTC | CASSLALGAGNEQFF
TRBJ1-1 | TRBV23-1 | . | . | TGCGCCAGCAGTCAATTGGAACACGGAAGGGGCCTAAACACTGAAGCTTTCTTT | CASSQLEHGRGLNTEAFF
TRBJ2-6 | TRBV6-2/TRBV6-3 | . | few | TGTGCCAGCAGTCAGCAGGGGTCTGGGGCCAACGTCCTGACTTTC | CASSQQGSGANVLTF
TRBJ1-2 | TRBV7-2 | . | few | TGTGCCAGCAGCCTAACAGGGCTAGATAACTATGGCTACACCTTC | CASSLTGLDNYGYTF
TRBJ2-7 | TRBV30 | TRBD2 | . | TGTGCCTGGAGTGTATTGGGCGGGGGGAACTCCTACGAGCAGTACTTC | CAWSVLGGGNSYEQYF
TRBJ2-1 | TRBV4-1 | . | once | TGCGCCAGCAGCCATGACCGGGGGAGCTACAATGAGCAGTTCTTC | CASSHDRGSYNEQFF
TRBJ1-4 | TRBV24-1 | . | . | TGTGCCACCACCCGACTGGGGAGGGAGTATGAAAAACTGTTTTTT | CATTRLGREYEKLFF
TRBJ1-2 | TRBV11-2 | . | . | TGTGCCAGCAGCTTAATTTCACAGAACTATGGCTACACCTTC | CASSLISQNYGYTF
TRBJ1-2 | TRBV19 | . | . | TGTGCCAGTAGTATAGGCGGACAGTCTAACTATGGCTACACCTTC | CASSIGGQSNYGYTF
TRBJ1-1 | TRBV6-5 | . | . | TGTGCCAGCAGTTACCAGGCCAGCTTGAACACTGAAGCTTTCTTT | CASSYQASLNTEAFF
TRBJ1-2 | TRBV5-3 | TRBD1 | . | TGTGCCAGAAGCTCGAATGGGACAGGAGAAAACTATGGCTACACCTTC | CARSSNGTGENYGYTF
TRBJ1-3 | TRBV28 | . | . | TGTGCCAGCAGTCCCCTTGGACTTACGAGCTCTGGAAACACCATATATTTT | CASSPLGLTSSGNTIYF
TRBJ2-1 | TRBV6-5 | . | . | TGTGCCAGCAGTTACTCTAACAGGGTAAGAGGCGAGCAGTTCTTC | CASSYSNRVRGEQFF
TRBJ1-2 | TRBV30 | . | . | TGTGCCTGGATCCCCGCAGGGGATAACTATGGCTACACCTTC | CAWIPAGDNYGYTF
TRBJ1-1 | TRBV7-9 | . | . | TGTGCCAGCAGCACGGCAGGGAGGGACACTGAAGCTTTCTTT | CASSTAGRDTEAFF
TRBJ2-7 | TRBV9 | TRBD1 | . | TGTGCCAGCAGCCCCAGGGGGTCGGACGAGCAGTACTTC | CASSPRGSDEQYF
TRBJ2-1 | TRBV18 | . | . | TGTGCCAGCTCCCCCGACAATGAGCAGTTCTTC | CASSPDNEQFF
TRBJ1-1 | TRBV30 | TRBD1 | . | TGTGCCTGGAGTGGACAGGGAGATGCGGTGGGAGCTTTCTTT | CAWSGQGDAVGAFF
TRBJ2-7 | TRBV4-1 | TRBD2 | . | TGCGCCAGCAGCCAACAGCGGGGGCCGACCTACGAGCAGTACTTC | CASSQQRGPTYEQYF
TRBJ1-1 | TRBV7-3 | . | . | TGTGCCAGCAGCTTAACCTTCGGGAACACTGAAGCTTTCTTT | CASSLTFGNTEAFF
TRBJ2-3 | TRBV2 | TRBD2 | once | TGTGCCAGCAGCCCAGCGGGGGCGGGGACAGATACGCAGTATTTT | CASSPAGAGTDTQYF
TRBJ2-1 | TRBV18 | TRBD1 | . | TGTGCCAGCTCACGTCTGACAGGGGGAAACAATGAGCAGTTCTTC | CASSRLTGGNNEQFF
TRBJ2-2 | TRBV2 | . | . | TGTGCCAGCAGTGTCAAGGGGAGGACCGGGGAGCTGTTTTTT | CASSVKGRTGELFF
TRBJ1-1 | TRBV4-2 | . | . | TGTGCCAGCAGCCATGACAGGTCTGAAGCTTTCTTT | CASSHDRSEAFF
TRBJ2-1 | TRBV27 | TRBD2 | . | TGTGCCAGCAGGCGGGAGCGGGGGCCCAATGAGCAGTTCTTC | CASRRERGPNEQFF
TRBJ2-5 | TRBV10-3 | . | . | TGTGCCATCAGTGAGTCGCACGGGGAGACCCAGTACTTC | CAISESHGETQYF